The next 15 T cell receptor beta chains were all read from a single sample in a study of regulatory T cells in long-lasting Graves disease. The TCR library used RNA extracted from PBMCs. TCRdb fed the reads into MiXCR, producing one record per CDR3 protein. Of 1,500 to 2,000 distinct CDR3 sequences in the sample, 45% to 65% were seen once. The material sequenced was peripheral blood mononuclear cells (PBMCs), taken with antithyroid drug treatment, in newly diagnosed or persistent Graves disease (not recorded which). The receptors come from a human donor with Graves disease.

The gene calls are TRBV12-3 or TRBV12-4 and TRBJ2-5; 13 bases fit TRBD2. Trimming took 6 bases from V and 4 from J; bases not matched to a gene: 8. The CDR3 covers 16 residues. CDR3 sequence reads: CASSRTSGGQVETQYF. The CDR3 nucleotides are TGTGCCAGCAGCCGGACTAGCGGGGGTCAAGTAGAGACCCAGTACTTC.

This clonotype was counted only a few times. For the CDR3, the DNA is TGTGCCAGCAGTTTTATAACAGCAGGAAACACCATATATTTT. Its protein product is CASSFITAGNTIYF. This chain links TRBV12-3 or TRBV12-4 with TRBJ1-3; D uncertain. The V gene lost 3 bases and the J gene lost 4 bases, with 10 bases spanning the gap. The CDR3 is 14 amino acids.

V usage is TRBV7-9 and J usage is TRBJ2-3; D call uncertain. Germline V gives CDR1 SEHNR, CDR2 FQNEAQ (reference sequence). Trimming stripped 4 bases from V and 4 bases from J, with 6 bases between. The CDR3 spans 12 residues. The CDR3 sequence is CASSYRADTQYF. The DNA for the CDR3 is TGTGCCAGCAGCTACCGGGCAGATACGCAGTATTTT.

The chain couples TRBV5-1 to TRBJ2-1; D might be TRBD1 (5 bases). The V and J ends lost 4 bases and 0 bases respectively, with 17 bases between them. This CDR3 spans 17 amino acids. Germline lookup yields CDR1 SGHRS and CDR2 YFSETQ. DNA of the CDR3: TGCGCCAGCAGCCTGGGATCTACAGGCAGCTCCTACAATGAGCAGTTCTTC. Its translation is CASSLGSTGSSYNEQFF.

The chain is built from TRBV4-1 and TRBJ2-1; 9 bases line up with TRBD2. The CDR3 sequence is 14 residues long. V was pared by 5 bases and J by 7 bases, with 6 bases of the junction left unmatched. Germline CDR1 is MGHRA and CDR2 is YSYEKL. The CDR3 spells CASSNLAGKNEQFF. As DNA, the CDR3 is TGCGCCAGCAGCAACCTAGCGGGGAAGAATGAGCAGTTCTTC.

The chain uses TRBV20-1 and TRBJ2-3, with no clear D. From germline, CDR1 is DFQATT and CDR2 SNEGSKA (reference sequence). The CDR3 is 15 residues long. V was clipped by 4 bases and J by 2 bases, with 16 bases between them. CDR3 in DNA: TGCAGTGCTATCGGCCAGACTCCCTACACAGATACGCAGTATTTT. Translation: CSAIGQTPYTDTQYF.

The V and J genes are TRBV11-1 and TRBJ2-7; no clear D gene. The CDR3 contains 15 residues. Germline V gene lookup returns CDR1 SGHAT and CDR2 FQDESV (reference sequence). With 1 base removed from V and 2 bases from J, the gap between germline ends came to 12 bases. The CDR3 nucleotides read TGTGCCAGCAGCTTAGACGACGACGGCACCTACGAGCAGTACTTC. This codes for CASSLDDDGTYEQYF.

J is TRBJ1-2 and V is TRBV6-2 or TRBV6-3; D gene uncertain. Germline V gene lookup returns CDR1 MNHEY and CDR2 SVGEGT. V was clipped by 0 bases and J by 0 bases, with 14 bases between them. The CDR3 loop spans 17 amino acids. The CDR3 spells CASSYSKIGVTNYGYTF. In nucleotides, the CDR3 is TGTGCCAGCAGTTACTCGAAAATAGGAGTTACTAACTATGGCTACACCTTC.

The V gene is TRBV20-1, the J gene TRBJ2-1, with 7 bases matching TRBD1. The CDR3 consists of 14 residues. Trimming cost V 0 bases and J 3 bases; bases outside gene matches: 2. Per germline, CDR1 DFQATT and CDR2 SNEGSKA (reference sequence). The CDR3 protein is CSARETGRYNEQFF. The CDR3 DNA is TGCAGTGCTAGAGAGACAGGGCGCTACAATGAGCAGTTCTTC.

The V and J genes are TRBV4-3 and TRBJ2-7, with TRBD2 matching 8 bases. CDR3 length equals 15 residues. Germline-derived CDR1 and CDR2 are LGHNA and YSLEER. Trimming at V came to 0 bases and at J to 7 bases, leaving 8 bases not matched to a gene. In nucleotides, the CDR3 is TGCGCCAGCAGCCAAGAACCCGGGGGGGTTCGGGAGCAGTACTTC. This sequence encodes CASSQEPGGVREQYF.

This chain connects TRBV6-1 to TRBJ2-7, with no clear D. The CDR3 consists of 13 residues. Deletions cut 8 bases from V and 2 bases from J, with 13 bases between. CDR1 is MNHNS and CDR2 is SASEGT in the germline V gene. The CDR3 spells CASGETVTYEQYF. The CDR3, as DNA: TGTGCCAGCGGGGAAACAGTGACCTACGAGCAGTACTTC.

This clonotype was seen only a few times. V and J are TRBV4-3 and TRBJ2-5, with D perhaps matching TRBD1 (6 bases). The CDR3 has 16 amino acids. V lost 3 bases and J lost 3, with 17 bases in between. Germline CDR1 and CDR2: LGHNA and YSLEER. The CDR3 region is CASSQVHQGQEETQYF. DNA of the CDR3: TGCGCCAGCAGCCAGGTCCACCAGGGGCAAGAAGAGACCCAGTACTTC.

The chain employs TRBV24-1 and TRBJ2-1, with no clear D. CDR3 length equals 13 residues. Trimming removed 3 bases at V and 4 bases at J, with 6 bases between. Germline V gene data show CDR1 as KGHDR and CDR2 as SFDVKD. Here the CDR3 reads CATSDAFYNEQFF. In nucleotides, the CDR3 is TGTGCCACCAGTGATGCCTTTTACAATGAGCAGTTCTTC.

The J gene is TRBJ2-2, the V gene TRBV11-2, with TRBD1 matching 7 bases. Losses at the gene ends were 1 base for V and 4 bases for J; bases not matched to a gene: 3. Germline V lookup: CDR1 SGHAT, CDR2 FQNNGV. This CDR3 contains 15 residues. CDR3 in DNA: TGTGCCAGCAGCTTAGTATCAGGGGGCACCGGGGAGCTGTTTTTT. Amino acid sequence: CASSLVSGGTGELFF.

The rearrangement joins TRBV7-9 to TRBJ2-6, with a possible D match to TRBD2 (5 bases). The germline V gene encodes CDR1 SEHNR and CDR2 FQNEAQ (reference sequence). CDR3 length equals 17 residues. V was pared by 5 bases and J by 0 bases, with 14 bases between. CDR3 DNA: TGTGCCAGCAGCGACGGCACGGGGTCCTCTGGGGCCAACGTCCTGACTTTC. Its protein is CASSDGTGSSGANVLTF. Complete variable domain (other parts from reference TRBV7-9 and TRBJ2-6): DTGVSQNPRHKITKRGQNVTFRCDPISEHNRLYWYRQTLGQGPEFLTYFQNEAQLEKSRLLSDRFSAERPKGSFSTLEIQRTEQGDSAMYLCASSDGTGSSGANVLTFGAGSRLTVL.